The rows below give T cell receptor beta chains drawn from one sample of a study of cytomegalovirus exposure and HLA in healthy donors. Sequencing was performed with immunoSEQ multiplex PCR; in TCRdb, only in-frame clones are kept and a portion is missing. Among around 190,000 clones listed, approximately 78% were seen once. Sequences were obtained from PBMCs. These receptor sequences come from a woman under 40 in good health and CMV-seronegative. Both conserved end residues are part of each CDR3. Each record gives: CDR3 protein, CDR3 DNA, D gene, V gene, clone size, J gene. A D gene is named only where the DNA matches it firmly. Expanded clones are given a class, and other clones once, few, many or no size at all.

CAWSVSGGLGGQPQHF | TGTGCCTGGAGTGTATCTGGGGGACTCGGAGGTCAGCCCCAGCATTTT | - | TRBV30 | - | TRBJ1-5
CASSEREGLSLHF | TGTGCCAGCAGTGAAAGGGAAGGACTGTCCCTCCACTTT | - | TRBV6-1 | many | TRBJ1-6
CASSRGLGGNPYNEQFF | TGTGCCAGCAGTCGGGGACTAGGGGGGAACCCCTACAATGAGCAGTTCTTC | TRBD2 | TRBV27 | once | TRBJ2-1
CASSFDRSQTQYF | TGTGCCAGCAGCTTTGACAGGAGCCAGACCCAGTACTTC | - | TRBV7-3 | - | TRBJ2-5
CASSQDEVNEKLFF | TGCGCCAGCAGCCAAGATGAGGTAAATGAAAAACTGTTTTTT | - | TRBV4-1 | - | TRBJ1-4
CASSYRDRAYEQYF | TGTGCCAGCAGTTACAGGGACAGGGCCTACGAGCAGTACTTC | TRBD1 | TRBV6-5 | once | TRBJ2-7
CASSRQGGLTNTEAFF | TGTGCCAGCAGCAGACAGGGGGGCTTAACGAACACTGAAGCTTTCTTT | TRBD1 | TRBV7-2 | - | TRBJ1-1
CSVRQQLAGYNEQFF | TGCAGCGTCCGACAGCAGCTAGCGGGATACAATGAGCAGTTCTTC | TRBD2 | TRBV29-1 | - | TRBJ2-1
CASSRYRGTSYEQYF | TGCGCCAGCAGCCGGTACAGGGGAACGTCCTACGAGCAGTACTTC | TRBD1 | TRBV4-1 | - | TRBJ2-7
CASFEGSVQETQYF | TGCGCCAGCTTTGAGGGTTCAGTACAAGAGACCCAGTACTTC | - | TRBV5-1 | - | TRBJ2-5
CASSLDRGITDTQYF | TGCGCCAGCAGCTTGGACAGGGGGATTACAGATACGCAGTATTTT | TRBD1 | TRBV5-1 | - | TRBJ2-3
CASSPPLARNTGELFF | TGTGCCAGCTCACCACCCCTAGCGAGGAACACCGGGGAGCTGTTTTTT | - | TRBV18 | - | TRBJ2-2
CASTESRGNTDTQYF | TGTGCCAGCACCGAAAGCAGGGGGAACACAGATACGCAGTATTTT | TRBD1 | TRBV2 | - | TRBJ2-3
CASSSRDRGNQPQHF | TGTGCCAGCAGTTCCCGGGACAGGGGTAATCAGCCCCAGCATTTT | TRBD1 | TRBV5-6 | - | TRBJ1-5
CASSVGGADTQYF | TGTGCCAGCAGCGTCGGTGGTGCAGATACGCAGTATTTT | - | TRBV9 | - | TRBJ2-3
CASSLGAPLLATQRLANEQFF | TGCGCCAGCAGCTTGGGGGCCCCCCTACTAGCCACCCAACGGTTAGCAAATGAGCAGTTCTTC | - | TRBV5-1 | few | TRBJ2-1
CAIRELGNDEQYF | TGTGCCATCAGGGAGCTCGGGAACGACGAGCAGTACTTC | - | TRBV10-3 | - | TRBJ2-7
CASTWGVTGANVLTF | TGTGCCAGCACCTGGGGGGTAACTGGGGCCAACGTCCTGACTTTC | - | TRBV7-6 | - | TRBJ2-6
CASSAGQGSSPLHF | TGTGCCAGCAGTGCGGGACAGGGGAGCTCACCCCTCCACTTT | TRBD1 | TRBV25-1 | few | TRBJ1-6
CASSYSRQSPNTIYF | TGTGCCAGCAGTTACTCGAGACAGTCCCCGAACACCATATATTTT | - | TRBV6-5 | - | TRBJ1-3
CASIKPRGATYEQYF | TGTGCCAGCATTAAACCCAGGGGGGCAACCTACGAGCAGTACTTC | - | TRBV28 | - | TRBJ2-7
CASSFYGEQYF | TGTGCCAGCAGTTTTTACGGCGAGCAGTACTTC | - | TRBV27 | - | TRBJ2-7
CASALTGIHTYGYTF | TGTGCCAGCGCCCTGACAGGGATCCATACCTATGGCTACACCTTC | TRBD1 | TRBV27 | - | TRBJ1-2
CASRDRRNEKLFF | TGTGCCAGTAGGGACAGAAGAAATGAAAAACTGTTTTTT | - | TRBV19 | - | TRBJ1-4